The TCR beta chain under discussion was sequenced for a study of blood T cell repertoires in COVID-19. For the study at large: Sources were T cells, B-cell-depleted T cells, or PBMCs; the material itself was cDNA or gDNA.

The V end was cut by 6 bases, the J end by 0 bases, with 8 bases between. The germline V gene has CDR1 SEHNR and CDR2 FQNEAQ (reference sequence). This CDR3 contains 13 residues. Sequencing was performed with immunoSEQ multiplex PCR; in TCRdb, only in-frame clones are kept and a portion is missing. The data hold some 230,000 clones, with 70% to 90% observed a single time. This receptor was taken from a man aged 40-55 years with acute or convalescent COVID-19. Sequenced input: peripheral blood. The V gene is TRBV7-9, the J gene TRBJ1-2, with D possibly matching TRBD1 (5 bases). The CDR3 is CASRQATNYGYTF. CDR3 DNA sequence: TGTGCCAGCAGACAGGCCACTAACTATGGCTACACCTTC.